The 31 T cell receptor beta chains below were found in one sample sequenced in a study of T cells in Graves' hyperthyroidism and ophthalmopathy. Amplification yielded TCR beta CDR3 regions, with RNA transcripts as the source. The HTBI set primed first-round TCR CDR3 RT-PCR. TCRdb analysed the multiplex PCR reads with MiXCR anew, one entry per CDR3 protein. The sample shows 650,000 to 700,000 distinct CDR3 sequences, 17% of them seen only once. The specimen sequenced was blood. The source is a man aged 45-65 years with Graves' hyperthyroidism.

There are many counts of this clonotype. The chain has TRBV28 and TRBJ1-2; the D gene is possibly TRBD1 (6 bases). Germline CDR1 reads MDHEN; CDR2 reads SYDVKM. V dropped 5 bases and J dropped 2 bases, with 9 bases sitting between them. The CDR3 has 13 amino acids. DNA for the CDR3: TGTGCCAGCAGTGTAGACAGGAACTATGGCTACACCTTC. Translation: CASSVDRNYGYTF.

This clonotype was recorded many times. The chain combines TRBV10-3 with TRBJ1-2; the D is unclear. The CDR3 runs 13 residues. The germline V gene encodes CDR1 ENHRY and CDR2 SYGVKD. V lost 1 base and J lost 5, with 8 bases in between. CDR3 sequence: CAISELSLYGYTF. CDR3 DNA sequence: TGTGCCATCAGTGAGTTGTCGCTTTATGGCTACACCTTC.

The chain links TRBV19 to TRBJ2-7, with 12 bases lining up with TRBD2. The junction had 8 bases not matched to a gene; V was cut back by 5 bases and J by 3 bases. CDR3 size: 16 residues. In germline, CDR1 is LNHDA, CDR2 SQIVND (reference sequence). The CDR3 is CASSGQTSGSNYEQYF. The CDR3 DNA sequence: TGTGCCAGTAGTGGTCAGACTAGCGGGAGTAACTACGAGCAGTACTTC.

Many counts were recorded for this clonotype. The V and J genes are TRBV12-3 or TRBV12-4 and TRBJ2-7; 9 bases are shared with TRBD2. The CDR3 extends over 14 amino acids. J was trimmed by 0 bases and V by 5 bases; bases with no gene match: 2. CDR3 sequence reads: CASSPSGDSYEQYF. Written as DNA, the CDR3 is TGTGCCAGCAGTCCTAGCGGGGACTCCTACGAGCAGTACTTC.

This clonotype was seen ten or more times. The genes are TRBV2 and TRBJ2-7; 8 bases line up with TRBD1. Germline-derived CDR1 and CDR2 are SNHLY and FYNNEI. Unmatched junction bases numbered 6, after V lost 8 bases and J lost 6 bases. The CDR3 sequence is 12 residues long. The CDR3 region is CASERTGFEQYF. Here the CDR3 DNA reads TGTGCCAGCGAGAGGACAGGGTTCGAGCAGTACTTC.

In its sample, this clonotype was seen many times. CDR3 residues: CASSEIATPSTDTQYF. The CDR3 DNA is TGCGCCAGCAGTGAGATTGCGACGCCATCCACAGATACGCAGTATTTT. This chain connects TRBV10-2 to TRBJ2-3; no firm D call. Trimming cost V 2 bases and J 2 bases, with 14 bases left between them. CDR1 is WSHSY and CDR2 is SAAADI in the germline V gene. This CDR3 comprises 16 residues.

This clonotype was observed many times. The V gene is TRBV2, the J gene TRBJ1-5; no clear D gene. CDR3 length: 15 amino acids. V was pared by 2 bases and J by 0 bases, with 8 bases between. From germline, CDR1 is SNHLY and CDR2 FYNNEI. CDR3 amino acids: CASSERGISNQPQHF. The CDR3 nucleotides are TGTGCCAGCAGTGAACGAGGGATTAGCAATCAGCCCCAGCATTTT.

This sequence joins TRBV28 and TRBJ2-7, with TRBD2 matching over 14 bases. V was clipped by 8 bases and J by 4 bases; unmatched bases: 7. The CDR3 is made up of 15 amino acids. Germline CDR1 is MDHEN and CDR2 is SYDVKM. The CDR3: CASGDGTSGSYEQYF. CDR3 nucleotides: TGTGCCAGCGGCGATGGGACTAGCGGGAGTTACGAGCAGTACTTC.

This clonotype was seen repeatedly, ten times or more. The chain joins TRBV5-1 to TRBJ2-3, with 14 bases matching TRBD2. The CDR3 has 16 amino acids. V lost 3 bases to trimming and J lost 4 bases; unmatched junction nucleotides: 4. Germline CDR1 and CDR2: SGHRS and YFSETQ. Written as DNA, the CDR3 is TGCGCCAGCAGCTCAGGACTAGCGGGAGGTCCAGATACGCAGTATTTT. It translates to CASSSGLAGGPDTQYF.

V gene TRBV9 combines with J gene TRBJ1-2; 7 bases are shared with TRBD1. Looked up from germline, CDR1 is SGDLS and CDR2 is YYNGEE. The CDR3 spans 13 residues. The V gene end was trimmed by 3 bases and the J gene end by 3 bases; junction bases not matched to a gene: 2. CDR3 residues: CASSATGHYGYTF. CDR3 sequence (DNA): TGTGCCAGCAGCGCGACAGGGCACTATGGCTACACCTTC.

This clonotype was seen at least ten times. V and J are TRBV2 and TRBJ2-7, with 11 bases matching TRBD2. V gave up 5 bases and J gave up 1 base; unmatched junction bases: 4. In germline, CDR1 is SNHLY, CDR2 FYNNEI. There are 15 residues in the CDR3. The CDR3 sequence is CASSRGLAASYEQYF. In nucleotides, the CDR3 is TGTGCCAGCAGTAGGGGACTAGCGGCATCCTACGAGCAGTACTTC.

A note on this clonotype: A much larger clone sits a single nucleotide away, making a read error possible. This chain uses TRBV2 with TRBJ2-7, with 9 nucleotides matching TRBD1. The CDR3 is 16 residues long. Per the germline V gene, CDR1 is SNHLY and CDR2 is FYNNEI. This CDR3 is CANSPNRDRDSYEQYF. CDR3 nucleotide sequence: TGTGCCAACAGTCCAAACCGGGACAGGGATTCCTACGAGCAGTACTTC.

This clonotype showed up many times. The chain combines TRBV29-1 with TRBJ2-7; maybe TRBD2 (5 bases). CDR1 is SQVTM and CDR2 is ANQGSEA in the germline V gene. V shed 5 bases and J shed 2 bases, with 10 bases lying between them. This CDR3 has 12 residues. As DNA, the CDR3 is TGCAGCGTTCTCTCGGGAACCTACGAGCAGTACTTC. It translates to CSVLSGTYEQYF.

At least ten counts were recorded for this clonotype. The rearrangement joins TRBV7-8 to TRBJ2-1; TRBD2 agrees at 11 bases. This CDR3 has 16 amino acids. Germline CDR1 is SGHVS and CDR2 is FQNEAQ. The V and J ends lost 1 base and 6 bases, in that order; junction bases with no gene match: 5. CDR3 residues: CASSLVGLAGLNEQFF. The CDR3 DNA is TGTGCCAGCAGCTTAGTAGGACTAGCGGGCCTCAATGAGCAGTTCTTC.

This clonotype was detected ten times or more. This chain joins TRBV28 and TRBJ2-7, with 7 bases lining up with TRBD2. The germline gives CDR1 MDHEN, CDR2 SYDVKM. Unmatched junction bases numbered 10, after V lost 5 bases and J lost 6 bases. The CDR3 is 14 amino acids. CDR3 sequence reads: CASSPPWSGTEQYF. The CDR3, as DNA: TGTGCCAGCAGTCCCCCTTGGAGCGGGACCGAGCAGTACTTC.

This clonotype was seen repeatedly, ten times or more. The V call is TRBV24-1, the J call TRBJ1-1; D gene unclear. CDR1 and CDR2 from the germline V gene are KGHDR and SFDVKD. The CDR3 sequence is 15 residues long. Trimming removed 3 bases from V and 0 bases from J, with 10 bases in between. The CDR3 nucleotides read TGTGCCACCAGTGATAGCCAGAGCATGAACACTGAAGCTTTCTTT. As protein: CATSDSQSMNTEAFF.

This clonotype turned up a few times. This chain connects TRBV19 to TRBJ1-2; tentatively, D is TRBD1 (5 bases). V lost 6 bases, J lost 4 bases, and 15 bases lay in between. The germline V gene has CDR1 LNHDA and CDR2 SQIVND (reference sequence). The CDR3 extends over 14 amino acids. The CDR3: CASRSRSGAYGYTF. The CDR3 DNA reads TGTGCCAGTAGATCAAGGTCCGGGGCCTATGGCTACACCTTC.

Written as DNA, the CDR3 is TGTGCCAGTACCCAATTTGAAGGGGACACTGAAGCTTTCTTT. Translation gives CASTQFEGDTEAFF. The V call is TRBV19, the J call TRBJ1-1; TRBD1 is a possible D gene (5 bases). The germline V gene encodes CDR1 LNHDA and CDR2 SQIVND (reference sequence). The CDR3 sequence is 14 residues long. Trimming took off 7 bases at V and 3 bases at J, with 15 bases between the two ends.

This chain joins TRBV7-2 and TRBJ1-4; the match to TRBD1 covers 8 bases. J lost 8 bases, V lost 4 bases, and 9 bases had no gene match. The CDR3 runs 15 residues. Germline V gene lookup returns CDR1 SGHTA and CDR2 FQGNSA. In nucleotides, the CDR3 is TGTGCCAGCAGCTCGCAGGACAGGGTGAGGGAAAAACTGTTTTTT. This gives the protein CASSSQDRVREKLFF.

The rearrangement joins TRBV6-1 to TRBJ1-2; 7 bases are shared with TRBD1. V lost 5 bases to trimming and J lost 8 bases; unmatched junction nucleotides: 8. The CDR3 length is 13 residues. Looked up from germline, CDR1 is MNHNS and CDR2 is SASEGT. The chain's CDR3 is CASSPQGVDGYTF. CDR3 coding DNA: TGTGCCAGCAGTCCCCAGGGGGTGGACGGCTACACCTTC.

Many counts were recorded for this clonotype. This chain links TRBV6-1 with TRBJ1-5; D gene unclear. The CDR3 has 12 residues. Trimming took 6 bases from V and 2 from J, leaving 5 bases between them. Germline-derived CDR1 and CDR2 are MNHNS and SASEGT. CDR3 region: CASRPGNQPQHF. Written as DNA, the CDR3 is TGTGCCAGCAGACCCGGCAATCAGCCCCAGCATTTT.

This clonotype has only a few counts. The chain links TRBV19 to TRBJ1-1, with 8 bases identical to TRBD1. CDR1 is LNHDA, CDR2 SQIVND, per germline (reference sequence). There are 15 residues in the CDR3. Unmatched junction bases numbered 4, after V lost 1 base and J lost 3 bases. The chain's CDR3 is CASSIVTTGDTEAFF. In nucleotides, the CDR3 is TGTGCCAGTAGTATAGTCACGACAGGGGACACTGAAGCTTTCTTT.

The rearrangement links TRBV28 to TRBJ2-2, with D unclear. This CDR3 has 13 residues. Germline CDR1 MDHEN, CDR2 SYDVKM. V was clipped by 5 bases and J by 2 bases, with 6 bases between them. CDR3 loop: CASSHINTGELFF. The CDR3 DNA follows: TGTGCCAGCAGTCATATAAACACCGGGGAGCTGTTTTTT.

The genes are TRBV28 and TRBJ1-2; D gene ambiguous. The V and J ends lost 5 bases and 2 bases respectively, with 15 bases between them. CDR1 and CDR2 (germline): MDHEN, SYDVKM. The CDR3 has 15 amino acids. In nucleotides, the CDR3 is TGTGCCAGCAGTATCCGCGACGGTGTAAACTATGGCTACACCTTC. Translated, it gives CASSIRDGVNYGYTF.

The chain is built from TRBV6-4 and TRBJ1-2; possible D gene TRBD1, 5 bases. The length of the CDR3 is 13 residues. The germline gives CDR1 MRHNA, CDR2 SNTAGT. V was pared by 3 bases and J by 8 bases, with 13 bases between. Written as DNA, the CDR3 is TGTGCCAGCAGTGATCTGGGGACGCCCGGCTACACCTTC. As protein: CASSDLGTPGYTF.

This clonotype was seen repeatedly, ten times or more. The chain combines TRBV2 with TRBJ2-7; a weak D match, TRBD2 (5 bases). The germline CDR1 and CDR2 sequences are SNHLY and FYNNEI. Trimming left V 7 bases short and J 0 bases short, with 13 bases between. The CDR3 is 14 amino acids. CDR3 DNA sequence: TGTGCCAGCACGAGGGTCATTAGCTCCTACGAGCAGTACTTC. Translation: CASTRVISSYEQYF.

In its sample, this clonotype was seen many times. The V and J genes are TRBV13 and TRBJ2-7, with 7 positions matching TRBD1. J gave up 0 bases and V 4 bases, and 6 bases lay outside the gene matches. Germline V gene sequence: CDR1 PRHDT, CDR2 FYEKMQ (reference sequence). CDR3 length equals 15 residues. CDR3 region: CASSSTGTASYEQYF. CDR3 nucleotide sequence: TGTGCCAGCAGCTCAACCGGGACAGCCTCCTACGAGCAGTACTTC.

In this sample, this clonotype turned up a few times. The chain carries TRBV12-3 or TRBV12-4 and TRBJ2-7; D is ambiguous. This CDR3 region has 13 residues. Trimming cost V 7 bases and J 6 bases, with 16 bases left between them. CDR3 protein: CASTAQPTLEQYF. The CDR3 DNA sequence: TGTGCCAGCACTGCCCAGCCCACCCTCGAGCAGTACTTC.

This clonotype came up many times. J is TRBJ2-5 and V is TRBV7-8, with D hard to call. Germline V gene lookup returns CDR1 SGHVS and CDR2 FQNEAQ. V shed 2 bases and J shed 5 bases, with 18 bases lying between them. This CDR3 has 16 residues. CDR3 in amino acids: CASSLIIRASWETQYF. The CDR3 bases are TGTGCCAGCAGCTTAATAATAAGGGCTAGTTGGGAGACCCAGTACTTC. Filled out from reference TRBV7-8 and TRBJ2-5, the complete variable domain reads GAGVSQSPRYKVAKRGQDVALRCDPISGHVSLFWYQQALGQGPEFLTYFQNEAQLDKSGLPSDRFFAERPEGSVSTLKIQRTQQEDSAVYLCASSLIIRASWETQYFGPGTRLLVL.

In its sample, this clonotype was seen many times. At one end, the junction sequence differs from germline, possibly due to a read error. The rearrangement joins TRBV20-1 to TRBJ1-1; 7 nucleotides line up with TRBD1. The CDR3 has 12 residues. Germline V CDR1 and CDR2: DFQATT, SNEGSKA (reference sequence). The CDR3 bases are TGCAGTGCTCGAGACAGGGTCACTGAAGCTTTCTTT. The encoded protein is CSARDRVTEAFF.

On this clonotype itself: Since a much larger clone is just one base distant, this may be a read error. The conserved final phenylalanine or tryptophan is absent from the CDR3, which likely points to a read error. CDR3 amino acids: CASSYGPPGISNYGYTS. CDR3 coding DNA: TGTGCCAGCAGTTATGGACCTCCAGGGATATCTAACTATGGCTACACCTCC. The chain recombines TRBV7-2 with TRBJ1-2, with D perhaps matching TRBD1 (5 bases). Germline loops: CDR1 SGHTA, CDR2 FQGNSA. The CDR3 length is 17 residues. Trimming removed 6 bases from V and 0 bases from J, with 20 bases in between.